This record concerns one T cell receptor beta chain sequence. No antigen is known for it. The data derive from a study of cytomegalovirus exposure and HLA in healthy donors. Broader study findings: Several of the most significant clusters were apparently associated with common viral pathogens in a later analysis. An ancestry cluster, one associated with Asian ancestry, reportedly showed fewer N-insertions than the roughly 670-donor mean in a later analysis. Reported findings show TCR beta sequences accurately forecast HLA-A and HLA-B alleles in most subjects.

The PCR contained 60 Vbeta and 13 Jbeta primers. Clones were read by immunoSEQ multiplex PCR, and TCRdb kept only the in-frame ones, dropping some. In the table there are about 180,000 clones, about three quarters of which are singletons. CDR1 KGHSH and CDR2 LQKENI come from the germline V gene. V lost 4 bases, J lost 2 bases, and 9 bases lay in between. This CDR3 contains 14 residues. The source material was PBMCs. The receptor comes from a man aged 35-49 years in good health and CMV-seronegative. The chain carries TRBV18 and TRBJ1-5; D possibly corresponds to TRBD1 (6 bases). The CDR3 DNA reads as TGTGCCAGCTCACAAGAGGGGGGCAATCAGCCCCAGCATTTT. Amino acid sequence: CASSQEGGNQPQHF.